The clone carrying this T cell receptor (beta chain) was counted once. Its antigen is unidentified. Each subset's genomic DNA was shared equally among a number of immunoSEQ plates. TCRdb keeps only in-frame clones here, not all; method: immunoSEQ multiplex PCR. The sample lists approximately 700,000 clones, 73% occurring once. The sample comes from a study of shared clonotypes between healthy human individuals. About the study: Aged 18 to 49, the donors were a couple of women and a few men.

General study points: Memory subsets generally showed smaller estimated richness than naive subsets did.

The CDR3 is 16 amino acids. Trimming removed 5 bases from V and 0 bases from J, with 16 bases in between. CDR1 and CDR2 (germline): MNHNY, SVGAGI (reference sequence). The donors, healthy adults who were HIV-negative, had experienced no recent acute infections or vaccinations. The sample taken for sequencing was memory CD4+ T cells sorted from blood. The subset was: CD45RA-negative fraction. V is TRBV6-6 and J is TRBJ1-1, with TRBD1 as a possible D gene (5 bases). The receptor's source is a woman aged 30 to 39 in good health. The CDR3 is CASSRVQGGMNTEAFF. The CDR3 DNA reads as TGTGCCAGCAGTAGGGTCCAGGGTGGGATGAACACTGAAGCTTTCTTT.